A selection of T cell receptor beta chains follows, all from one sample in a study of shared clonotypes between healthy human individuals. Measured with immunoSEQ multiplex PCR; TCRdb has only the in-frame clones, and not every one. The table lists approximately 2.3 million clones, roughly 93% of them singletons. Source material: naive CD4+ T cells from PBMCs. The receptors come from a man aged 18-30 years in good health. Some clones in this sample may be carry-over from other donors' samples. CDR3s include the opening cysteine and the closing phenylalanine or tryptophan. The order of the fields is V gene, J gene, D gene, clone size, CDR3 DNA, CDR3 protein. D genes are given only for firm matches. Clone size is given for some rows only: seen once, a few or many times, or a class if the clone is expanded.

>TRBV4-1|TRBJ2-3|NA|NA
TGCGCCAGCAGCCAAGAACCGATTCAGTCAGGTACAGATACGCAGTATTTT
CASSQEPIQSGTDTQYF
>TRBV6-6|TRBJ2-7|TRBD2|NA
TGTGCCAGCAGGCTGACTAGCGGGCTCTCTAACGAGCAGTACTTC
CASRLTSGLSNEQYF
>TRBV5-1|TRBJ2-7|NA|once
TGCGCCAGCCGCCCGGTCCTCGGGGGGCATAGCGAGCAGTACTTC
CASRPVLGGHSEQYF
>TRBV25-1|TRBJ2-1|TRBD1|NA
TGTGCCAGCAGTCCGGGACAGGGGCCCAAAGGGCAGTTCTTC
CASSPGQGPKGQFF
>TRBV7-2|TRBJ1-2|TRBD1|NA
TGTGCCAGCAGCCAAGGGACAGCCACTTATGGCTACACCTTC
CASSQGTATYGYTF
>TRBV9|TRBJ2-1|TRBD2|NA
TGTGCCAGCAGCCAGACTAGCGGGAGGGCTGTTGCCAATGAGCAGTTCTTC
CASSQTSGRAVANEQFF
>TRBV28|TRBJ2-5|NA|NA
TGTGCCAGCCAATCGACAGCCGAAGAGACCCAGTACTTC
CASQSTAEETQYF
>TRBV4-2|TRBJ2-1|NA|NA
TGTGCCAGCAGCCAATTGTTGTCTAGCTCCTACAATGAGCAGTTCTTC
CASSQLLSSSYNEQFF
>TRBV19|TRBJ1-2|NA|NA
TGTGCCAGTAGTTGGGGACGGCTTGACGGCTACACCTTC
CASSWGRLDGYTF
>TRBV28|TRBJ2-3|NA|NA
TGTGCCAGCCAGTTTGTAGGGGGCACAGATACGCAGTATTTT
CASQFVGGTDTQYF
>TRBV7-9|TRBJ2-1|TRBD2|NA
TGTGCCAGCAGGCCTAGCGGGAGTGGCGATGAGCAGTTCTTC
CASRPSGSGDEQFF
>TRBV5-8|TRBJ2-1|TRBD2|NA
TGTGCCAGCAGCCTACCAGTCAGCGGGAGGAGGAACAATGAGCAGTTCTTC
CASSLPVSGRRNNEQFF
>TRBV7-3|TRBJ1-3|NA|NA
TGTGCCAGCAGCCTGACAGTAGCTGGAAACACCATATATTTT
CASSLTVAGNTIYF
>TRBV19|TRBJ2-7|TRBD2|NA
TGTGCCAGTAACGTAGCGGGAGGGCTCTACGAGCAGTACTTC
CASNVAGGLYEQYF
>TRBV6-1|TRBJ2-3|TRBD2|NA
TGTGCCCCCCGGGAGGGAACAGATACGCAGTATTTT
CAPREGTDTQYF
>TRBV5-6|TRBJ2-5|NA|NA
TGTGCCAGCAGCTTCCGGGCGGCAGGTACCCAAGAGACCCAGTACTTC
CASSFRAAGTQETQYF
>TRBV7-2|TRBJ2-7|NA|NA
TGTGCCAGCAGCTTAGACGCGACAGCCTCCTACGAGCAGTACTTC
CASSLDATASYEQYF
>TRBV7-4|TRBJ1-4|NA|once
TGTGCCAGCAGCCATCGGGGGGGTGAAAAACTGTTTTTT
CASSHRGGEKLFF
>TRBV7-2|TRBJ2-1|TRBD2|NA
TGTGCCAGCAGCTTAGTCGGGACTAGCGGGAGGGAGCAGTTCTTC
CASSLVGTSGREQFF
>TRBV9|TRBJ2-2|TRBD1|NA
TGTGCCAGCAGAGGGACAGTGAACACCGGGGAGCTGTTTTTT
CASRGTVNTGELFF
>TRBV10-1|TRBJ2-3|TRBD2|NA
TGCGCCAGAGGACGGACTAGCGGGAGCGCAGATACGCAGTATTTT
CARGRTSGSADTQYF
>TRBV30|TRBJ2-3|NA|NA
TGTGCCTGGAGTGTACTTCGACTCCGCACAGATACGCAGTATTTT
CAWSVLRLRTDTQYF
>TRBV6-1|TRBJ1-5|TRBD1|NA
TGTGCCAGCAGTCCGGACAGGGGGCTTCTGCCCCAGCATTTT
CASSPDRGLLPQHF
>TRBV6-5|TRBJ2-4|TRBD1|NA
TGTGCCAGCAGTTACGACAGGGTAGCTCAGTACTTC
CASSYDRVAQYF
>TRBV9|TRBJ2-7|NA|NA
TGTGCCAGCAGCGTAGGCGTACAGGGGACTTACGAGCAGTACTTC
CASSVGVQGTYEQYF
>TRBV10-3|TRBJ2-7|TRBD2|NA
TGTGCCATCAGTGGGGCTGGGTCTAGCGGGAGGCACCTGAAAGAGCAGTACTTC
CAISGAGSSGRHLKEQYF
>TRBV29-1|TRBJ2-7|NA|NA
TGCAGCGTCCGAACGTTCAGGGACTCCTACGAGCAGTACTTC
CSVRTFRDSYEQYF
>TRBV18|TRBJ2-2|NA|NA
TGTGCCGGCCGGCTAGCCCGCACCGGGGAGCTGTTTTTT
CAGRLARTGELFF
>TRBV28|TRBJ2-5|TRBD1|NA
TGTGCCAGCAGCAACCTCGGGACAGGGAGGTGGGAGACCCAGTACTTC
CASSNLGTGRWETQYF
>TRBV5-1|TRBJ2-7|TRBD2|NA
TGCGCCAGCAGGGATACTAGCGGTTCCTACGAGCAGTACTTC
CASRDTSGSYEQYF